This T cell receptor (beta chain) was captured by sequencing in a study of T-cell reconstitution after alpha-beta-depleted transplantation in children. Study outcomes and limitations: Most T-cell counts and diversity one year after the transplant came from T cells that were newly produced. For some patients, TCRbeta diversity was high at day 60 because of recipient T cells and thymic progenitors that survived. Where alpha-beta T cells came from about two months after transplant was reportedly several hundred expanded graft clones.

TCRbeta library preparation incorporated unique molecular identifiers. Via MiXCR, TCRdb re-called the PCR reads, giving one row per CDR3 protein. The table includes 800,000 to 1,000,000 distinct CDR3 sequences, roughly 29% detected once. To note about this clonotype: Its specificity is unknown.

The germline V gene has CDR1 MNHEY and CDR2 SMNVEV (reference sequence). The V segment lost 5 bases and the J segment 0 bases; nucleotides outside the gene matches: 4. CDR3 length: 15 residues. This sequence joins TRBV27 and TRBJ1-3; 7 bases are shared with TRBD1. The receptor was derived from a boy in the first two years of life who had a stem cell transplant for SCID, so the T cells may come from the graft donor. The material sequenced was PBMCs, mostly from graft donor cells, taken 360 days after TCRalphabeta/CD19-depleted stem cell transplant. In DNA form, the CDR3 reads TGTGCCAGCAGTATAACAGGGGCCTCTGGAAACACCATATATTTT. Its protein is CASSITGASGNTIYF.